The clone carrying this T cell receptor beta chain has at least ten counts. What it binds is unknown. The data belong to a study of blood T cells in healthy people across ages. Overall study: About one barcoded TCR beta cDNA was captured per two T cells. General study findings and limits: Fewer expanded clones and more diversity marked long-lived versus aged donors.

For the second PCR, which ran for 7 to 11 cycles, a sample-barcoded 5' primer and a J-beta primer mix were used. TCRdb re-called the 5' RACE reads through MiXCR, storing one row per CDR3 protein. The data show hundreds of thousands of distinct CDR3 sequences, less than 35% seen once. Between the trimmed V and J ends, which lost 4 bases and 8 bases, there was a span of 15 bases. CDR1 and CDR2 from the germline V gene are SGHRS and YFSETQ. This CDR3 is built from 13 residues. The source is a woman older than 75 in good health. The specimen was blood. The chain employs TRBV5-1 and TRBJ1-2, with unresolved D. The CDR3 loop reads CASSADTAGGYTF. For the CDR3, the DNA is TGCGCCAGCAGCGCCGACACCGCGGGAGGCTACACCTTC.